The TCR beta chain described here comes from a study of Graves' ophthalmopathy and Graves' hyperthyroidism. Points from the study as a whole: Ophthalmopathy cases were distinguished from stable hyperthyroidism by a 13-signature model, reaching around 88% sensitivity and about 81% specificity.

Ophthalmopathy not arising within 18 months of follow-up defined hyperthyroidism as stable. Among the hyperthyroidism patients, all were newly diagnosed, aged 18 to 65, with under 2 months' duration. At least ten counts were recorded for this clonotype. The antigen remains unidentified. CDR3 length equals 14 residues. V was clipped by 11 bases and J by 5 bases; unmatched bases: 11. From RNA, the CDR3 regions of TCR beta chains were amplified and sequenced. The first-round RT-PCR employed HTBI primers together with the Qiagen OneStep RT-PCR kit. A multiplex PCR was then performed as the second round. Via MiXCR, TCRdb re-called the multiplex PCR reads, giving one row per CDR3 protein. The data contain roughly 420,000 distinct CDR3 sequences, under 25% of them singletons.

Sequenced input: peripheral blood. The rearrangement uses TRBV12-3 or TRBV12-4 and TRBJ1-1; 10 nucleotides agree with TRBD1. The clonotype originates from a woman in her late teens or twenties with stable Graves' hyperthyroidism. The CDR3 nucleotides read TGTGCCGGAGGGACAGGGGCGGACGGTACTGAAGCTTTCTTT. It encodes CAGGTGADGTEAFF.